This T cell receptor (beta chain) appears in the sequencing data of a study of shared clonotypes between healthy human individuals. Study at large: CD4 naive cells filled three plates per donor, CD4 memory three, CD8 naive two and CD8 memory one. General study results and limits: Shared clonotypes: about 5.3% naive CD4, under 4% naive CD8, 2.3% memory CD4, under 0.45% memory CD8. Clonotype sharing across donors was expected to vary with sequencing depth. As a rule, naive subsets had a larger estimated richness than memory subsets.

CDR3 length: 17 amino acids. The V and J ends lost 2 bases and 2 bases, in that order; junction bases with no gene match: 11. A word on this clone: Its antigen is unidentified.

Sequenced by immunoSEQ multiplex PCR; TCRdb stores in-frame clones only, minus some. Among 2 million to 2.5 million clones listed, around 93% were seen once. The chain links TRBV23-1 to TRBJ1-1; 7 nucleotides line up with TRBD1. TRBV23-1 is identified as an open reading frame with a role that is uncertain. The sequence was collected from a young man in good health. Some clones in this sample may be carry-over from other donors' samples. Sample: naive CD4+ T cells from PBMCs. Noted subset: CD45RA+ positively selected. Here the CDR3 reads CASSQKPWTGDNTEAFF. The CDR3 bases are TGCGCCAGCAGTCAAAAACCATGGACAGGCGATAACACTGAAGCTTTCTTT.